This T cell receptor beta chain is drawn from a study of blood T cell repertoires in COVID-19. Profiled with immunoSEQ multiplex PCR; TCRdb holds only in-frame clones, not every one. The table has a few hundred thousand clones, roughly nine tenths seen once; the top ten hold roughly 0.9%. The study assigned cohorts using participant-reported clinical history. From germline, CDR1 is GTSNPN and CDR2 SVGIG (reference sequence). V shed 5 bases and J 1 base; nucleotides not matched to a gene: 5. The CDR3 extends over 15 amino acids. The chain uses TRBV30 and TRBJ2-2; 9 nucleotides agree with TRBD1. The sequencing input was PBMCs or T cells enriched from blood (not recorded which). This receptor was taken from a woman aged 40 to 50 who had been exposed to COVID-19. CDR3 bases: TGTGCCTGGCGACAGGGGGGCCAGAACACCGGGGAGCTGTTTTTT. It encodes CAWRQGGQNTGELFF.